This record looks at one T cell receptor (beta chain) sequence and its context. This CDR3 is built from 11 residues. The record originates from a study of human CD8 memory T cell subsets. Libraries targeted TCR beta using 5' RACE with UMIs. Reanalyzing the 5' RACE reads, TCRdb keeps one entry per CDR3 protein, without DNA. The table for this sample gives about 6,700 distinct CDR3 sequences. The origin of this receptor is a human donor in good health. The sample taken for sequencing was CD8+ stem-like memory T cells (TSCM and TCM) sorted from PBMCs. Noted subset: stem-like memory CD8 T cells (TSTEM), CCR7+ PD-1- TIGIT-. The chain is built from TRBV12-3 or TRBV12-4 and TRBJ1-2. This CDR3 is CASSQARGYTF.